This T cell receptor (beta chain) was obtained from a study of shared clonotypes between healthy human individuals. Study outcomes and limitations: The study found approximately 5% of naive CD4 clonotypes shared across a handful of donors.

Assay runs were performed at deep level. Genomic DNA (from each subset) was split evenly across several immunoSEQ plates. Using immunoSEQ multiplex PCR, the repertoire was profiled, and TCRdb retains in-frame clones only, with some absent. The repertoire has 2,500,000 or so clones, about nine tenths of them found once; the top ten carry 0.37%. This CDR3 spans 13 amino acids. V was clipped by 2 bases and J by 7 bases, with 11 bases between them. CDR1 LNHNV and CDR2 YYDKDF come from the germline V gene (reference sequence). In its sample, this clone was seen a few times. Its antigen remains unidentified.

Source material: naive CD4+ T cells from PBMCs. Subset of the sample: CD45RA+ positively selected. The rearrangement uses TRBV15 and TRBJ1-1; D uncertain. The source is a man between 18 and 35 years old in good health. Some clones in this sample may be carry-over from other donors' samples. The CDR3 DNA reads TGTGCCACCAGCAGAAACCCGGCGAATGAAGCTTTCTTT. Encoded protein: CATSRNPANEAFF.